This TCR beta chain was sequenced for a study of T cells after yellow fever vaccination (dated by TCRdb to the late 2010s). For the study in its entirety: Libraries from fractions with low cell numbers were prepared with the SMART-Seq v4 Ultra Low Input RNA kit. To track T-cell clones before and after primary and booster YFV17D yellow fever vaccination, bulk TCR alpha and beta repertoires were sequenced longitudinally. The cohort comprised two healthy male donors, one aged 18 to 29 and one aged 30 to 39 years. Bulk PBMC replicates and cell subsets were isolated from blood drawn at multiple timepoints before and after both primary and secondary immunization.

TCR cDNA was made using 5'RACE template switching, a step that added a universal primer site and unique molecular identifiers. Priming for cDNA synthesis came from both the TCR alpha and TCR beta constant segments. Two PCR steps were used to amplify libraries, with sample barcodes and sequencing adapters being added in the second step. Sequencing of libraries was performed on Illumina HiSeq 2500 (2x100 bp) or NovaSeq (2x150 bp). As for how the authors treated the data: Reads were demultiplexed and collapsed into UMI consensus sequences with MIGEC, and V(D)J alignment was performed with MiXCR. Vaccine-responding clonotypes were defined with edgeR using replicate PBMC samples, requiring FDR below 0.01 and a log2 fold change above 5 up to day 15. Each bulk clonotype was labeled CD4 or CD8 based on which sequenced repertoire, CD4 or CD8, contained the clonotype at higher abundance. TCRdb took the public reads, trimmed them with fastp at Q25, ran MiXCR for clone calling and kept in-frame beta chains. Rows are combined by CDR3 protein, so each entry shows the most common genes and DNA. These V and J calls derive from TCRdb rather than the authors' analysis. Within this sample are approximately 300,000 distinct CDR3 sequences, with about 6.9% of them counted one time only. The top ten constitute 18% of the sample.

Explained via the paper, the treatment or condition label denotes: live attenuated yellow fever vaccine strain. At each blood-draw timepoint, two biological replicates of bulk PBMCs were collected. PBMCs were isolated from peripheral blood using a standard Ficoll-Paque protocol. TriZol was used to extract RNA from bulk PBMCs, from CD4 and CD8 fractions, and from dextramer-positive and dextramer-negative fractions. The paper's findings and limits, for the study overall: After the booster, most of the clones that had expanded following primary vaccination were detected again (almost 98% of CD4 and around 88% of CD8), which suggests that memory was broadly maintained. FACS-sorted repertoires could contain abundant contaminating clonotypes from the bulk population, so computational filtering was required. A small fraction of clonotypes showed up in both the CD4 and CD8 compartments, probably as a result of convergent recombination. Because only two donors were included in the study, the extent to which the findings can be generalized is limited. Compared with the primary T-cell response, the secondary T-cell response was faster but weaker, reaching its peak on day 5 rather than on day 15.

Points on this clonotype: Its antigen target is currently unknown. Base quality data are lacking; no much larger clone is found one base away.

V is pruned by 5 bases and J by 3 bases, leaving 4 bases of the junction without a gene match. Sequences DFQATT (CDR1) and SNEGSKA (CDR2) are obtained from the germline V gene (reference sequence). The CDR3 has 13 amino acids, counting the end cysteine and phenylalanine. Only CDR3 DNA remains: 39 bases, in frame from the first base. The TCR sequence derives from a man younger than 30 who received the YFV17D yellow fever vaccine. The chain is assembled from TRBV20-1 and TRBJ1-5; 7 bases in the middle match TRBD1. Source: PBMCs, taken roughly 46 days after the first yellow fever vaccination. Read as DNA, the sequence is TGCAGTGCTCTCACAGGGGACAATCAGCCCCAGCATTTT. It specifies CSALTGDNQPQHF.